This T cell receptor (beta chain) is drawn from a study of cytomegalovirus exposure and HLA in healthy donors. Primers for the PCR totalled 60 Vbeta and 13 Jbeta. Sequencing was performed with immunoSEQ multiplex PCR; in TCRdb, only in-frame clones are kept and a portion is missing. Among about 130,000 clones listed, around 73% were seen once. V lost 4 bases to trimming and J lost 3 bases, with 12 bases between them. The CDR3 length is 14 residues. Germline assignment: CDR1 SGHAT and CDR2 FQNNGV. Material for sequencing was PBMCs. The chain combines TRBV11-2 with TRBJ1-2, with a weak D call TRBD1 (6 bases). This TCR came from a female donor in good health and CMV-seronegative. CDR3 in DNA: TGTGCCAGCAGCTCCCTGGGGGCTGACTATGGCTACACCTTC. Its protein product is CASSSLGADYGYTF.